The 21 T cell receptor beta chains below come from one sample, sequenced in a study of T cell repertoires in cytomegalovirus infection. TCRdb re-called the reads through MiXCR, storing one row per CDR3 protein. The sample gives about 330,000 distinct CDR3 sequences, more than 8% of which show up once; roughly 4% is in the top ten. The sample consisted of PBMCs. The receptors were gathered from a human donor in good health (CMV status not recorded). Some clones in this sample may be carry-over from other donors' samples.

This clonotype was counted many times. The V gene is TRBV7-9, the J gene TRBJ1-5; 8 nucleotides agree with TRBD1. Per germline, CDR1 SEHNR and CDR2 FQNEAQ (reference sequence). V lost 6 bases and J lost 5; bases outside the gene matches: 9. This CDR3 spans 15 amino acids. CDR3 sequence: CASSSAGGPDQPQHF. In nucleotides, the CDR3 is TGTGCCAGCAGTTCAGCAGGGGGCCCGGATCAGCCCCAGCATTTT.

In its sample, this clonotype is medium-sized. The chain joins TRBV7-2 to TRBJ2-7; weak D call: TRBD1 (8 bases). The CDR3 is 16 residues long. Trimming pared 5 bases from V and 2 bases from J, leaving 19 bases between. The germline V gene encodes CDR1 SGHTA and CDR2 FQGNSA. CDR3 bases: TGTGCCAGCAGCCGGGGGAGGGGACAGGACACCTACGAGCAGTACTTC. It is translated as CASSRGRGQDTYEQYF.

The J gene is TRBJ2-2, the V gene TRBV6-2 or TRBV6-3, with D uncertain. The CDR3 extends over 14 amino acids. Trimming left V 0 bases short and J 6 bases short, with 8 bases between. The germline CDR1 and CDR2 sequences are MNHEY and SVGEGT. Written as DNA, the CDR3 is TGTGCCAGCAGTTACTCGATGGGATCCGGGGAGCTGTTTTTT. As protein: CASSYSMGSGELFF.

In this sample, this clonotype turned up many times. The chain combines TRBV7-2 with TRBJ2-6; D remains unclear. Trimming removed 1 base at V and 4 bases at J, with 14 bases between. Germline V CDR1 and CDR2: SGHTA, FQGNSA. This CDR3 region has 17 residues. CDR3 region: CASSLEGWGSGANVLTF. The CDR3 DNA follows: TGTGCCAGCAGCTTAGAAGGTTGGGGATCCGGGGCCAACGTCCTGACTTTC.

This clonotype was recorded at least ten times. J is TRBJ2-2 and V is TRBV7-2; either TRBD1 or TRBD2 may fit D (6 bases each). The V end was cut by 5 bases, the J end by 6 bases, with 22 bases between. Germline values: CDR1 SGHTA, CDR2 FQGNSA. The CDR3 totals 17 residues. CDR3 loop: CASSRFSEGGRSGELFF. DNA of the CDR3: TGTGCCAGCAGCCGGTTTTCGGAAGGGGGGAGGTCCGGGGAGCTGTTTTTT.

This clonotype was detected many times. The chain links TRBV7-2 to TRBJ1-3; 9 bases fit TRBD1. Trimming cost V 5 bases and J 3 bases; bases outside gene matches: 5. Germline CDR1 and CDR2: SGHTA and FQGNSA. This CDR3 spans 15 amino acids. The CDR3 here is CASSRDRVSGNTIYF. CDR3 in DNA: TGTGCCAGCAGCCGGGACAGGGTCAGTGGAAACACCATATATTTT.

By share, this clonotype ranks as medium-sized. V is TRBV28 and J is TRBJ2-1; TRBD2 agrees at 8 bases. Per germline, CDR1 MDHEN and CDR2 SYDVKM. This CDR3 region has 16 residues. J lost 3 bases, V lost 2 bases, and 6 bases had no gene match. The CDR3 nucleotides are TGTGCCAGCAGTTTAAGTCTTAGCGGGATCTACAATGAGCAGTTCTTC. Protein product: CASSLSLSGIYNEQFF.

In its sample, this clonotype was seen a few times. The chain couples TRBV18 to TRBJ2-7; TRBD2 agrees at 10 bases. CDR1 and CDR2 from the germline V gene are KGHSH and LQKENI. Trimming took 0 bases from V and 6 from J; bases not matched to a gene: 5. This CDR3 is 15 amino acids long. CDR3 bases: TGTGCCAGCTCACCACCGATAGCGGGGGGCCCCGAGCAGTACTTC. Its protein product is CASSPPIAGGPEQYF.

This clonotype was counted a few times. This chain links TRBV27 with TRBJ2-1; no definite D call. The CDR3 spans 14 residues. V was clipped by 0 bases and J by 9 bases, with 12 bases between them. Germline V CDR1 and CDR2: MNHEY, SMNVEV (reference sequence). The DNA of the CDR3 is TGTGCCAGCAGTTTATCGGCTTCGGCGAGTGAGCAGTTCTTC. Translating it yields CASSLSASASEQFF.

This clonotype was counted many times. The chain uses TRBV28 and TRBJ1-2; the D gene is possibly TRBD1 (6 bases). The germline V and J ends were trimmed by 2 bases and 9 bases, with 19 bases remaining between them. The CDR3 totals 15 residues. CDR1 MDHEN and CDR2 SYDVKM come from the germline V gene. CDR3 DNA: TGTGCCAGCAGTTTAATGACACCCCTACAGGGAAGCTACACCTTC. Protein sequence: CASSLMTPLQGSYTF.

This clonotype was seen a few times. The V and J genes are TRBV18 and TRBJ2-5; D call uncertain. The CDR3 is 13 amino acids. Trimming removed 2 bases from V and 2 bases from J, with 6 bases in between. Germline CDR1 KGHSH, CDR2 LQKENI. The DNA of the CDR3 is TGTGCCAGCTCACCAGGCTTTCAAGAGACCCAGTACTTC. This sequence encodes CASSPGFQETQYF.

This clonotype was detected ten times or more. The chain employs TRBV7-2 and TRBJ1-3; D is perhaps TRBD1 (6 bases). The CDR3 has 16 amino acids. V was cut by 0 bases and J by 2 bases, with 11 bases left in between. Per the germline V gene, CDR1 is SGHTA and CDR2 is FQGNSA. This CDR3 reads CASSLANTGPGNTIYF. As DNA, the CDR3 is TGTGCCAGCAGCTTAGCTAACACAGGGCCTGGAAACACCATATATTTT. The full variable domain, rest sourced from reference TRBV7-2 and TRBJ1-3, is GAGVSQSPSNKVTEKGKDVELRCDPISGHTALYWYRQSLGQGLEFLIYFQGNSAPDKSGLPSDRFSAERTGGSVSTLTIQRTQQEDSAVYLCASSLANTGPGNTIYFGEGSWLTVV.

The chain recombines TRBV28 with TRBJ1-3; D is unclear. V dropped 2 bases and J dropped 0 bases, with 8 bases sitting between them. In germline, CDR1 is MDHEN, CDR2 SYDVKM. This CDR3 comprises 15 residues. The CDR3 region is CASSLIGPSGNTIYF. The DNA for the CDR3 is TGTGCCAGCAGTTTAATCGGTCCCTCTGGAAACACCATATATTTT. Together with reference TRBV28 and TRBJ1-3, the CDR3 gives the full variable domain: DVKVTQSSRYLVKRTGEKVFLECVQDMDHENMFWYRQDPGLGLRLIYFSYDVKMKEKGDIPEGYSVSREKKERFSLILESASTNQTSMYLCASSLIGPSGNTIYFGEGSWLTVV.

The chain carries TRBV5-6 and TRBJ1-1; D is undetermined. The CDR3 is 15 amino acids. The V end was cut by 0 bases, the J end by 1 base, with 10 bases between. Germline V gene data show CDR1 as SGHDT and CDR2 as YYEEEE. This CDR3 is CASSLDLRTNTEAFF. The CDR3 DNA follows: TGTGCCAGCAGCTTGGATTTACGGACGAACACTGAAGCTTTCTTT.

This clonotype was observed once. The chain is built from TRBV20-1 and TRBJ2-7; D might be TRBD1 or TRBD2, each matching 5 bases. The V gene's germline CDR1 is DFQATT and CDR2 SNEGSKA (reference sequence). Trimming removed 3 bases at V and 5 bases at J, with 17 bases between. This CDR3 comprises 14 residues. CDR3 sequence: CSASWDALRNEQYF. CDR3 nucleotide sequence: TGCAGTGCTAGCTGGGACGCCCTTCGGAACGAGCAGTACTTC.

This clonotype was seen many times. The CDR3 spells CASSLISKRDSSYEQYF. The CDR3 DNA reads TGTGCCAGCAGCTTAATTTCAAAGCGGGATAGCTCCTACGAGCAGTACTTC. The V call is TRBV7-2, the J call TRBJ2-7, with 7 bases lining up with TRBD2. This CDR3 comprises 17 residues. From germline, CDR1 is SGHTA and CDR2 FQGNSA. After removal of 2 bases from V and 0 bases from J, the junction contained 10 bases not matched to a gene.

This clonotype was seen a handful of times. The gene calls are TRBV7-2 and TRBJ1-2; D perhaps matches TRBD1 (5 bases). The V end lost 6 bases, the J end lost 8 bases, and 10 bases lay between the germline ends. Germline CDR1 SGHTA, CDR2 FQGNSA. The CDR3 totals 11 residues. The CDR3 DNA is TGTGCCAGCAGGGGGGGAGGAGGCTACACCTTC. Its translation is CASRGGGGYTF. The full variable domain, in which reference TRBV7-2 and TRBJ1-2 provide the parts outside the CDR3, is GAGVSQSPSNKVTEKGKDVELRCDPISGHTALYWYRQSLGQGLEFLIYFQGNSAPDKSGLPSDRFSAERTGGSVSTLTIQRTQQEDSAVYLCASRGGGGYTFGSGTRLTVV.

This chain joins TRBV12-3 or TRBV12-4 and TRBJ2-3; 7 positions match TRBD2. The V and J ends lost 3 bases and 0 bases, in that order; junction bases with no gene match: 9. This CDR3 is 17 amino acids long. The CDR3 reads CASSFPSGAPSTDTQYF. The DNA for the CDR3 is TGTGCCAGCAGTTTCCCCAGCGGGGCCCCTAGCACAGATACGCAGTATTTT.

The table lists this clonotype with many counts. This chain uses TRBV12-3 or TRBV12-4 with TRBJ1-2, with no clear D. There are 11 residues in the CDR3. Trimming removed 3 bases at V and 8 bases at J, with 7 bases between. The chain's CDR3 is CASSFSRGYTF. The DNA of the CDR3 is TGTGCCAGCAGTTTCAGCCGGGGCTACACCTTC.

This clonotype was seen ten or more times. This chain links TRBV24-1 with TRBJ2-3; 14 positions agree with TRBD2. The V and J ends lost 4 bases and 4 bases, in that order; junction bases with no gene match: 15. Germline CDR1 is KGHDR and CDR2 is SFDVKD. The CDR3 is 20 amino acids. Here the CDR3 DNA reads TGTGCCACCAGTGACCCCGGACTAGCGGGAGGACCTAGGAGATCAGATACGCAGTATTTT. Encoded protein: CATSDPGLAGGPRRSDTQYF.

The table lists this clonotype with a few counts. The V and J genes are TRBV6-2 or TRBV6-3 and TRBJ2-2, with 7 bases aligning to TRBD2. The V and J ends lost 6 bases and 7 bases, in that order; junction bases with no gene match: 5. The CDR3 sequence is 13 residues long. CDR1 and CDR2 (germline): MNHEY, SVGEGT. CDR3 sequence: CASSNGGNGELFF. The CDR3 DNA reads as TGTGCCAGCAGCAACGGGGGGAACGGGGAGCTGTTTTTT.